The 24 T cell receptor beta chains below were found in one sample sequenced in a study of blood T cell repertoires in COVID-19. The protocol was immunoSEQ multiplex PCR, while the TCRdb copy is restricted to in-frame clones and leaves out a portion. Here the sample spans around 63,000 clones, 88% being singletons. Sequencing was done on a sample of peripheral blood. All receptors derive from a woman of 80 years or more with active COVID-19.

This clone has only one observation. The CDR3 DNA follows: TGTGCCAGCAGCTCAGGAAGGGGAGGGCACAAGATCTATGGCTACACCTTC. Translating it yields CASSSGRGGHKIYGYTF. V gene TRBV9 combines with J gene TRBJ1-2; D may be TRBD1 (5 bases). This CDR3 has 17 amino acids. With 4 bases removed from V and 4 bases from J, the gap between germline ends came to 23 bases. The germline CDR1 and CDR2 sequences are SGDLS and YYNGEE.

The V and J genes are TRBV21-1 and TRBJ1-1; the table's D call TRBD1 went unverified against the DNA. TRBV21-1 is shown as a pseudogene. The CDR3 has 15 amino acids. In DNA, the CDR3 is TGTGCCAGCAGCAAGGAACAGGGGCAGTACACTGAAGCTTTCTTT. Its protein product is CASSKEQGQYTEAFF.

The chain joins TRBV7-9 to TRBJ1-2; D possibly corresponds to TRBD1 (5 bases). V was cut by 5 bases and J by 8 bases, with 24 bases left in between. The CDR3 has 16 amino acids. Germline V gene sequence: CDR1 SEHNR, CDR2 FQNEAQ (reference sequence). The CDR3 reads CASSPSLREALKGYTF. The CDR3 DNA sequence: TGTGCCAGCAGCCCTAGCCTCAGGGAGGCCCTAAAGGGCTACACCTTC.

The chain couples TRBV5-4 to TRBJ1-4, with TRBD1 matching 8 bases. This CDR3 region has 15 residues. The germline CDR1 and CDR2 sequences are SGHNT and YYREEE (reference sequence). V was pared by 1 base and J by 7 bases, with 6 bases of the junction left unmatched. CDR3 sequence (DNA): TGTGCCAGCAGCTTGTCAGACAGGGGAGGTGAAAAACTGTTTTTT. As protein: CASSLSDRGGEKLFF.

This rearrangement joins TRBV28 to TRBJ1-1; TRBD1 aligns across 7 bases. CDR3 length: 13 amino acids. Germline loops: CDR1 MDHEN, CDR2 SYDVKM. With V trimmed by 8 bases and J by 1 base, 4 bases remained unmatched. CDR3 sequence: CASRGQQNTEAFF. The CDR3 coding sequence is TGTGCCAGCCGGGGACAGCAGAACACTGAAGCTTTCTTT.

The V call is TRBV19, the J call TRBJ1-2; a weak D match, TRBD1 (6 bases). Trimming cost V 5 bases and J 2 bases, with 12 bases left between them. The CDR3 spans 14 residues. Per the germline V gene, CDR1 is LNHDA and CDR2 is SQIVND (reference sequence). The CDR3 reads CASSWSRGNYGYTF. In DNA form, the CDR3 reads TGTGCCAGTAGTTGGTCCAGGGGCAACTATGGCTACACCTTC.

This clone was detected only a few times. The CDR3 sequence is CASSVDLAEGYEQYF. Here the CDR3 DNA reads TGTGCCAGCAGCGTAGACCTGGCCGAGGGATACGAGCAGTACTTC. This sequence joins TRBV9 and TRBJ2-7, with a weak D call TRBD2 (5 bases). V dropped 0 bases and J dropped 4 bases, with 14 bases sitting between them. Germline CDR1 reads SGDLS; CDR2 reads YYNGEE. There are 15 residues in the CDR3.

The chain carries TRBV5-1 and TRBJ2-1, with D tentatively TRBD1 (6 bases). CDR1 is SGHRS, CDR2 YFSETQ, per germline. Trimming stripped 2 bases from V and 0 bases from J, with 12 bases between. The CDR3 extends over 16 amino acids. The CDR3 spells CASSFVGASSYNEQFF. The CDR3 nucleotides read TGCGCCAGCAGCTTTGTGGGGGCGAGCTCCTACAATGAGCAGTTCTTC.

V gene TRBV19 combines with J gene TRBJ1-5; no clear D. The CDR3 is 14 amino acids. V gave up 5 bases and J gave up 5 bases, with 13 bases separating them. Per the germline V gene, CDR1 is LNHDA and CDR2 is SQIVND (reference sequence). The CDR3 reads CASSLRETHQPQHF. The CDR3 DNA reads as TGTGCCAGTAGTCTCCGGGAAACCCATCAGCCCCAGCATTTT.

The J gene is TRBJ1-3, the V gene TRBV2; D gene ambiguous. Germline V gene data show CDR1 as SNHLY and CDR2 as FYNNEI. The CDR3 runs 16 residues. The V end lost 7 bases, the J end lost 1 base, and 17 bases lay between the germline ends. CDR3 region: CASIGVGILSGNTIYF. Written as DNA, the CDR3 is TGTGCCAGCATTGGAGTCGGAATATTGTCTGGAAACACCATATATTTT.

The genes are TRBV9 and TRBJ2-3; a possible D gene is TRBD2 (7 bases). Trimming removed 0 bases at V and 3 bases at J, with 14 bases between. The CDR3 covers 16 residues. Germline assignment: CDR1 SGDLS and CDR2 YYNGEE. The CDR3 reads CASSVDVGGATDTQYF. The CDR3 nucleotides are TGTGCCAGCAGCGTAGACGTGGGGGGGGCAACAGATACGCAGTATTTT.

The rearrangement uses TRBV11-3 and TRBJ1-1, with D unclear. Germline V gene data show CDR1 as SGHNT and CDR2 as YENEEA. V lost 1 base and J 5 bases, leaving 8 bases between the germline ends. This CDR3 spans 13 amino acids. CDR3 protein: CASSLGEGTEAFF. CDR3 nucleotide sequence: TGTGCCAGCAGCTTAGGAGAGGGTACTGAAGCTTTCTTT.

In DNA form, the CDR3 reads TGTGCCAGCAGCTTAACGGGACTAGCGGACTACAATGAGCAGTTCTTC. Protein: CASSLTGLADYNEQFF. The chain employs TRBV7-8 and TRBJ2-1, with 11 bases fitting TRBD2. Unmatched junction bases numbered 3, after V lost 2 bases and J lost 3 bases. This CDR3 is 16 amino acids long. Germline CDR1 reads SGHVS; CDR2 reads FQNEAQ.

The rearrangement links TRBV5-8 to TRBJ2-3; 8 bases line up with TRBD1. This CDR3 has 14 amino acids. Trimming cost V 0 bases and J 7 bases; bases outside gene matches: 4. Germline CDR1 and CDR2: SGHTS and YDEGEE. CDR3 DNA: TGTGCCAGCAGCTTGGTGGACAGGGCCAATACGCAGTATTTT. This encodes CASSLVDRANTQYF.

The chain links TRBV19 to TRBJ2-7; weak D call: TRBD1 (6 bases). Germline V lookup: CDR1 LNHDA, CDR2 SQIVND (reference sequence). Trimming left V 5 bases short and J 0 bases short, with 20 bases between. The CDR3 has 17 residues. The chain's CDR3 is CASSSRPGTFSSYEQYF. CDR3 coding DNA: TGTGCCAGTAGTTCCCGGCCCGGGACATTTAGCTCCTACGAGCAGTACTTC.

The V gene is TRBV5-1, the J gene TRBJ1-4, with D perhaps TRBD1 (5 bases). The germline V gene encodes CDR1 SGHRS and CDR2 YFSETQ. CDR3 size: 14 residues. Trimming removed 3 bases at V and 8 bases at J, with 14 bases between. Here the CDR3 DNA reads TGCGCCAGCAGCTATGACTCCCAGGGCGAAAAACTGTTTTTT. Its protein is CASSYDSQGEKLFF.

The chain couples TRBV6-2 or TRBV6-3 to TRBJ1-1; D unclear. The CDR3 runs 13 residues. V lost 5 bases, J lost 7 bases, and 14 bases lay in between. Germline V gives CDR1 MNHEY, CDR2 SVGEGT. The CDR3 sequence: CASSRPWEGEAFF. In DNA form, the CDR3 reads TGTGCCAGCAGTCGCCCTTGGGAGGGTGAAGCTTTCTTT.

The CDR3: CASSWLADTQYF. CDR3 DNA: TGTGCCAGCAGCTGGCTAGCGGATACGCAGTATTTT. The chain joins TRBV11-2 to TRBJ2-3; D is perhaps TRBD2 (6 bases). The CDR3 length is 12 residues. The V and J ends lost 4 bases and 6 bases respectively, with 8 bases between them. Germline CDR1 and CDR2: SGHAT and FQNNGV.

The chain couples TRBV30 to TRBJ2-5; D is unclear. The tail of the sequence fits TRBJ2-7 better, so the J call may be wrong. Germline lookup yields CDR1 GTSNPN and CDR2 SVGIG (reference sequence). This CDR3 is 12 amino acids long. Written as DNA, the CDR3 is TGTGCCTGGAGTGTAAACTCCTACGAGCAGTACTTC. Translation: CAWSVNSYEQYF.

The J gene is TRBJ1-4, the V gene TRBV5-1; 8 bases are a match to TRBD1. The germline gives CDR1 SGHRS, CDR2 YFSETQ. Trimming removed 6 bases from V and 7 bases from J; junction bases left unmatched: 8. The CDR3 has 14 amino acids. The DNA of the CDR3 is TGCGCCAGCAATCCGACAGGGGCCCCTGAAAAACTGTTTTTT. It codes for CASNPTGAPEKLFF.

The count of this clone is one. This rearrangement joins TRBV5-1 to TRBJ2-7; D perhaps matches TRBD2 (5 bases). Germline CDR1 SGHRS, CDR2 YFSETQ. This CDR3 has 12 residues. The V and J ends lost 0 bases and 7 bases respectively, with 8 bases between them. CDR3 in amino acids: CASSLGRREQYF. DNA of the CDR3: TGCGCCAGCAGCTTGGGCAGGAGGGAGCAGTACTTC.

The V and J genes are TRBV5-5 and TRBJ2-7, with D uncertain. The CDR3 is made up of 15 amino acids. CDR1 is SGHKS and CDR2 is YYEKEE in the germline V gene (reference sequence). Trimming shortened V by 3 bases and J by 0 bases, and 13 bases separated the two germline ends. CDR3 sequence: CASSSPRGSSYEQYF. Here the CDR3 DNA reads TGTGCCAGCAGCTCCCCTAGAGGCAGCTCCTACGAGCAGTACTTC.

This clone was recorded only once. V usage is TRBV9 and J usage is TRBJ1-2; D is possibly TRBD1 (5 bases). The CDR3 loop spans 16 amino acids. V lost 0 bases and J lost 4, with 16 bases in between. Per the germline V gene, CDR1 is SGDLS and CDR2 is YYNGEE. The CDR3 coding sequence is TGTGCCAGCAGCGTAGAACCGATAGGGGCTGGCTATGGCTACACCTTC. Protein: CASSVEPIGAGYGYTF.

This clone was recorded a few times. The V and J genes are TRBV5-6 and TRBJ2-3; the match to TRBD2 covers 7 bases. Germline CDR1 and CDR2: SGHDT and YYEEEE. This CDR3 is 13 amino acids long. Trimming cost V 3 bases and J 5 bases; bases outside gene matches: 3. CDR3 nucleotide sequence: TGTGCCAGCAGCTGGGGGGGAGGAGATACGCAGTATTTT. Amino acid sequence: CASSWGGGDTQYF.